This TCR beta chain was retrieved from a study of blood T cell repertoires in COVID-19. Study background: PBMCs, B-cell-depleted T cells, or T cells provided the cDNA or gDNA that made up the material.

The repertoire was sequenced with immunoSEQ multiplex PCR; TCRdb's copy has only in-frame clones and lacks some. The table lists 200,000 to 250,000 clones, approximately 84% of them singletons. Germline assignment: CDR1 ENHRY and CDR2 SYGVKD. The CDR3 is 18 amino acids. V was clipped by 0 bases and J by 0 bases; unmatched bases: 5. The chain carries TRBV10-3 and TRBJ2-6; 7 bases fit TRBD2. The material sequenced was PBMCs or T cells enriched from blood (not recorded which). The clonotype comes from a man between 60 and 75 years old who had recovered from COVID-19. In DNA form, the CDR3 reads TGTGCCATCAGTGAGTCGGGGGGGAGCAGCTCTGGGGCCAACGTCCTGACTTTC. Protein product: CAISESGGSSSGANVLTF.